Listed below are T cell receptor beta chains from one sample, sequenced in a study of blood T cell repertoires in COVID-19. Repertoires were generated with immunoSEQ multiplex PCR, while TCRdb's copy carries only in-frame clones and drops some. Among 150,000 to 200,000 clones, around 87% were seen once, and the ten largest hold 3.7%. The sequenced material came from peripheral blood. The receptors were gathered from a man between 18 and 35 years old with active or convalescent COVID-19. The CDR3 runs from the conserved cysteine through the conserved F or W. The order of the fields is J gene, V gene, D gene, clone size, CDR3 DNA, CDR3 protein. The D gene is left open where the match is weak. Only some rows state a clone size, as once, few, many or a class for expanded clones.

TRBJ1-5 | TRBV30 | NA | NA | TGTGCCTGGAGTGTACGGGAGGGTCTCAATCAGCCCCAGCATTTT | CAWSVREGLNQPQHF
TRBJ1-4 | TRBV5-1 | TRBD1 | few | TGCGCCAGACTACCGGGACAGGGATTTGCAACTAATGAAAAACTGTTTTTT | CARLPGQGFATNEKLFF
TRBJ1-2 | TRBV3-1/TRBV3-2 | NA | few | TGTGCCAGCAGCGACCCGGCGGGGGGGACCTATGGCTACACCTTC | CASSDPAGGTYGYTF
TRBJ1-1 | TRBV24-1 | TRBD1 | NA | TGTGCCACCCAAACAGGGGGGGCCACTGAAGCTTTCTTT | CATQTGGATEAFF
TRBJ2-3 | TRBV18 | NA | once | TGTGCCAGCGGAAAGGTGGAGTCCCGCACAGATACGCAGTATTTT | CASGKVESRTDTQYF
TRBJ2-2 | TRBV29-1 | NA | NA | TGCAGCGTTGTGCCCGGGGGGCTGTGGACCGGGGAGCTGTTTTTT | CSVVPGGLWTGELFF
TRBJ2-1 | TRBV25-1 | NA | once | TGTGCCAGCAGTGAATTCCAGCGGTTTTCCAATGAGCAGTTCTTC | CASSEFQRFSNEQFF
TRBJ1-1 | TRBV18 | NA | NA | TGTGCCAGCTCACCACCGGCAGGGCAAAACACTGAAGCTTTCTTT | CASSPPAGQNTEAFF
TRBJ1-6 | TRBV6-2/TRBV6-3 | TRBD1 | NA | TGTGCCAGCAGTCGGACAGGGGGGAGTTCACCCCTCCACTTT | CASSRTGGSSPLHF
TRBJ1-5 | TRBV27 | TRBD1 | NA | TGTGCCAGCAGGCCTAACCCGGGACAGGGGATAACCAATCAGCCCCAGCATTTT | CASRPNPGQGITNQPQHF
TRBJ1-3 | TRBV23-1 | TRBD1 | NA | TGCGCCAGCAGTCAATGGGACAGGTTTGGAAACACCATATATTTT | CASSQWDRFGNTIYF
TRBJ2-3 | TRBV13 | TRBD1 | NA | TGTGCCAGCAGCTATTCCCAGGGGGCAAAAGGCACAGATACGCAGTATTTT | CASSYSQGAKGTDTQYF
TRBJ2-1 | TRBV27 | TRBD2 | NA | TGTGCCAGCAGCCCATCAGGGCTAGCGGCATACAATGAGCAGTTCTTC | CASSPSGLAAYNEQFF
TRBJ1-3 | TRBV14 | NA | once | TGTGCCAGCAGGGAAGCGGGGACTGGAAACACCATATATTTT | CASREAGTGNTIYF
TRBJ1-2 | TRBV5-6 | TRBD1 | NA | TGTGCCAGCAGCAGGGACAGGGGGAAAATCTATGGCTACACCTTC | CASSRDRGKIYGYTF
TRBJ1-1 | TRBV11-2 | NA | NA | TGTGCCAGCAGCCCTTCGACAGCGAACACTGAAGCTTTCTTT | CASSPSTANTEAFF